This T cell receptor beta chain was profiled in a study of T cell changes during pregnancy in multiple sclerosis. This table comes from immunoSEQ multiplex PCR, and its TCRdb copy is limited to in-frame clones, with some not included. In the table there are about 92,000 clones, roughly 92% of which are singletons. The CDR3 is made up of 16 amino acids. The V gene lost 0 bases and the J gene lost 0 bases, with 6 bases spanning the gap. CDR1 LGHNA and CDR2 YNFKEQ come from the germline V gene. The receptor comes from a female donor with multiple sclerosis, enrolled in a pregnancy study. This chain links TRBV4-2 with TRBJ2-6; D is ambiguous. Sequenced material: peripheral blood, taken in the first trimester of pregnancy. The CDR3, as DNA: TGTGCCAGCAGCCAAGATGGCAGCTCTGGGGCCAACGTCCTGACTTTC. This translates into CASSQDGSSGANVLTF.